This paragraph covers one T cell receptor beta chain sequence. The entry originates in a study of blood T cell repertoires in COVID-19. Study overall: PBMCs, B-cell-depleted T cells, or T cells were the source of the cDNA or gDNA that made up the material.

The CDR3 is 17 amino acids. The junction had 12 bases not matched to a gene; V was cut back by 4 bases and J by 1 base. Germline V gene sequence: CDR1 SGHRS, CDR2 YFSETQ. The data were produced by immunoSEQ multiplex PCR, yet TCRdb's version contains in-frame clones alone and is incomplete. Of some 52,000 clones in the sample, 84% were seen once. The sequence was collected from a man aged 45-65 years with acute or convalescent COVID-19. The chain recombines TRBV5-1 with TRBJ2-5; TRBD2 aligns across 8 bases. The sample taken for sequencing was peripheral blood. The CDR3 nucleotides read TGCGCCAGCAGCGTATCCCCAGCGGGGGTTATCCAAGAGACCCAGTACTTC. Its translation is CASSVSPAGVIQETQYF. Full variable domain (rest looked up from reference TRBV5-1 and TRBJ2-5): KAGVTQTPRYLIKTRGQQVTLSCSPISGHRSVSWYQQTPGQGLQFLFEYFSETQRNKGNFPGRFSGRQFSNSRSEMNVSTLELGDSALYLCASSVSPAGVIQETQYFGPGTRLLVL.